This T cell receptor beta chain derives from a study of shared T cell receptors in the human thymus. The germline V gene encodes CDR1 SQVTM and CDR2 ANQGSEA. V gave up 0 bases and J gave up 8 bases; unmatched junction bases: 13. This CDR3 has 17 amino acids. Sequenced by immunoSEQ multiplex PCR; TCRdb stores in-frame clones only, minus some. The sample has approximately 490,000 clones; 75% to 85% are singletons. Separately, the same data were catalogued under a study of human thymus T cells. Per that paper: Among unrelated individuals, related research reported thymic repertoires that overlapped highly.

The chain uses TRBV29-1 and TRBJ2-1, with TRBD2 identical over 10 bases. The origin of this receptor is a boy less than two years old with a congenital heart defect. The source material was thymocytes. The CDR3: CSVEDLAGVVVLDEQFF. The CDR3 nucleotides are TGCAGCGTTGAAGATCTAGCGGGAGTGGTAGTGTTGGATGAGCAGTTCTTC.